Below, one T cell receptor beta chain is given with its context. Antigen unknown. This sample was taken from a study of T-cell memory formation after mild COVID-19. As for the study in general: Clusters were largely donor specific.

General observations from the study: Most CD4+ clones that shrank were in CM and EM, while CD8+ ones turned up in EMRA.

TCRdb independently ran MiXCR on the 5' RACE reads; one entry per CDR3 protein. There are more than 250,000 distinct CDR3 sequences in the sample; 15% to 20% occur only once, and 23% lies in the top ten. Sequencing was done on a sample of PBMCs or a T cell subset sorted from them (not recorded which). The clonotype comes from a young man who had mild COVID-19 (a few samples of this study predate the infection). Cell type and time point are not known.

The CDR3 bases are TGTGCCAGCAGCAAGACAGGGGATGGGGCAGATACGCAGTATTTT. Amino acids: CASSKTGDGADTQYF. The V gene is TRBV11-2, the J gene TRBJ2-3, with 8 bases matching TRBD1. The CDR3 has 15 amino acids. The V and J ends lost 5 bases and 4 bases, in that order; junction bases with no gene match: 8. Germline lookup yields CDR1 SGHAT and CDR2 FQNNGV.